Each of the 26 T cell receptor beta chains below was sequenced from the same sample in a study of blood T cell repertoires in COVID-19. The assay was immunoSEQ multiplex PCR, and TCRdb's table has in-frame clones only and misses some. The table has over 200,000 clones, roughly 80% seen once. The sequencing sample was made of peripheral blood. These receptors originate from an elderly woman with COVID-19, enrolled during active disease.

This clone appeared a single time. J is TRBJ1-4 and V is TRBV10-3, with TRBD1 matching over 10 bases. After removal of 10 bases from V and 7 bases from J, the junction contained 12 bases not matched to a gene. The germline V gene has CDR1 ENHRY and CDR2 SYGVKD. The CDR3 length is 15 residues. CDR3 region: CATAGSTGGSEKLFF. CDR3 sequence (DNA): TGTGCCACCGCAGGGTCGACAGGGGGCTCTGAAAAACTGTTTTTT.

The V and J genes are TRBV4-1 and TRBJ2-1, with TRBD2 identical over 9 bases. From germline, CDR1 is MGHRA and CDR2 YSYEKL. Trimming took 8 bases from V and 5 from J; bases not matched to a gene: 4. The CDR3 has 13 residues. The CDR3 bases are TGCGCCAGCTCTCTAGCGGGGAACAATGAGCAGTTCTTC. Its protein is CASSLAGNNEQFF.

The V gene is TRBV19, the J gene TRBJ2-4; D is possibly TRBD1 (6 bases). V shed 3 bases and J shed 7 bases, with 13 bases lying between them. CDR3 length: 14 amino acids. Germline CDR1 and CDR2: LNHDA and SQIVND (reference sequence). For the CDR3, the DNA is TGTGCCAGTAGTATCCGTACAGGGTTGAACATTCAGTACTTC. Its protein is CASSIRTGLNIQYF.

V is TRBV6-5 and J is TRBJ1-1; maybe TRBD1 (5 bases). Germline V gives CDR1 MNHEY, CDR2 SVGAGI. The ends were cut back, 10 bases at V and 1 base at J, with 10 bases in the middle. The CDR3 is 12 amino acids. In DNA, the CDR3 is TGTGCCACCATTGGACAGAACACTGAAGCTTTCTTT. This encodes CATIGQNTEAFF.

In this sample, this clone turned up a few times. The CDR3 sequence is CASRGLAGDETQYF. CDR3 DNA sequence: TGTGCCAGCAGGGGACTAGCGGGGGACGAGACCCAGTACTTC. This chain joins TRBV5-6 and TRBJ2-5; 14 nucleotides align to TRBD2. V was pared by 5 bases and J by 5 bases, with 2 bases of the junction left unmatched. Germline lookup yields CDR1 SGHDT and CDR2 YYEEEE. The CDR3 runs to 14 residues.

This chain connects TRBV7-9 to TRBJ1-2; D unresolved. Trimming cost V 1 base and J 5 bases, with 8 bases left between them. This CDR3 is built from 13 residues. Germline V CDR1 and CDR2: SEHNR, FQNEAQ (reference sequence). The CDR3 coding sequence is TGTGCCAGCAGCTTAGTATCGTCTTATGGCTACACCTTC. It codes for CASSLVSSYGYTF.

The CDR3 DNA follows: TGTGCCAGCAGTTCCCCGGGACTCCGCAATGAGCAGTTCTTC. It codes for CASSSPGLRNEQFF. The rearrangement uses TRBV7-3 and TRBJ2-1, with D tentatively TRBD2 (6 bases). Trimming removed 6 bases at V and 6 bases at J, with 15 bases between. Looked up from germline, CDR1 is SGHTA and CDR2 is FQGTGA. This CDR3 is 14 amino acids long.

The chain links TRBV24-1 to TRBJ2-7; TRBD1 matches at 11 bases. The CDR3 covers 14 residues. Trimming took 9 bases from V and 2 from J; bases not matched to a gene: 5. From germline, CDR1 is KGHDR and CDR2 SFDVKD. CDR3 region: CATEDRGPPYEQYF. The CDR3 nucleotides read TGTGCCACCGAGGACAGGGGGCCTCCCTACGAGCAGTACTTC.

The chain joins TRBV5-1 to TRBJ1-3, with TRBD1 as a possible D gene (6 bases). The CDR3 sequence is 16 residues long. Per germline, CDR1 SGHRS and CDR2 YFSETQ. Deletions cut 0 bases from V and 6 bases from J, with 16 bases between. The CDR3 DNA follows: TGCGCCAGCAGCTTGGAATTCGGGGACAAGACAAACACCATATATTTT. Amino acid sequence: CASSLEFGDKTNTIYF.

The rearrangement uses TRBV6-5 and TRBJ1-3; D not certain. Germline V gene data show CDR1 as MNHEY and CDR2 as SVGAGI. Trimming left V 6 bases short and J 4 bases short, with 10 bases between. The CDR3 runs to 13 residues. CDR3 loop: CASSGVPGNTIYF. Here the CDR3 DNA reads TGTGCCAGCAGCGGTGTCCCAGGAAACACCATATATTTT.

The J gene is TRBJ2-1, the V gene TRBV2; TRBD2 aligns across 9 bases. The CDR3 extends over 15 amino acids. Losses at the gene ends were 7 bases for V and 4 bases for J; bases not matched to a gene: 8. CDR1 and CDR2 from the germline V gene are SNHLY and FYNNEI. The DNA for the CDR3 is TGTGCCAGCAAAGGAGGAGCGGGGGGATACAATGAGCAGTTCTTC. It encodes CASKGGAGGYNEQFF. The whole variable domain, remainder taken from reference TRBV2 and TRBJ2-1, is EPEVTQTPSHQVTQMGQEVILRCVPISNHLYFYWYRQILGQKVEFLVSFYNNEISEKSEIFDDQFSVERPDGSNFTLKIRSTKLEDSAMYFCASKGGAGGYNEQFFGPGTRLTVL.

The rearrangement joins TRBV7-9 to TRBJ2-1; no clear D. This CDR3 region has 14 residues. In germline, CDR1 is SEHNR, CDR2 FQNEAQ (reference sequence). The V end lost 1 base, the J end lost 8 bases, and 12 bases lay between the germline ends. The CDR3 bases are TGTGCCAGCAGCTTAGGGTTAGCTCGTGATGAGCAGTTCTTC. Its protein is CASSLGLARDEQFF.

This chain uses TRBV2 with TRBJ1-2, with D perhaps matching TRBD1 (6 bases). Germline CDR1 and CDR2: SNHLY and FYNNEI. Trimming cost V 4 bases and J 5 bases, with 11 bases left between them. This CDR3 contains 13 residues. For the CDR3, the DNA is TGTGCCAGCAGTGTGGGACACTTTTATGGCTACACCTTC. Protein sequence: CASSVGHFYGYTF.

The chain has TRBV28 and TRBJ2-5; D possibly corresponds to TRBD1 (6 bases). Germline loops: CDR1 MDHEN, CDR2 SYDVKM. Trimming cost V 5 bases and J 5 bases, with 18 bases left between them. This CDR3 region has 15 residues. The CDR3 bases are TGTGCCAGCAGTGCACCACAGGGTATGGGGGAGACCCAGTACTTC. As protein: CASSAPQGMGETQYF.

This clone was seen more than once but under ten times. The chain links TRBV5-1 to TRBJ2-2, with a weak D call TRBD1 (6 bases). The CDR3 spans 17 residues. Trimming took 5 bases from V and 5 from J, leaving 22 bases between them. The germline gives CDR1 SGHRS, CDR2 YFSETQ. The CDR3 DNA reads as TGCGCCAGCAGTTTTGGATACAGGCCCCAGGGGACCGGGGAGCTGTTTTTT. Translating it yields CASSFGYRPQGTGELFF. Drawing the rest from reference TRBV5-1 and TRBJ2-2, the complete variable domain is KAGVTQTPRYLIKTRGQQVTLSCSPISGHRSVSWYQQTPGQGLQFLFEYFSETQRNKGNFPGRFSGRQFSNSRSEMNVSTLELGDSALYLCASSFGYRPQGTGELFFGEGSRLTVL.

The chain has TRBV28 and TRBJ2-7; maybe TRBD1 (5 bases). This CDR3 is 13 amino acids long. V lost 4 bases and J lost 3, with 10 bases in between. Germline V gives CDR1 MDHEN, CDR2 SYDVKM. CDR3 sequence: CASSSGHYYEQYF. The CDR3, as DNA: TGTGCCAGCAGTTCAGGACATTACTACGAGCAGTACTTC. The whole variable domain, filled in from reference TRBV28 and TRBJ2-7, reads DVKVTQSSRYLVKRTGEKVFLECVQDMDHENMFWYRQDPGLGLRLIYFSYDVKMKEKGDIPEGYSVSREKKERFSLILESASTNQTSMYLCASSSGHYYEQYFGPGTRLTVT.

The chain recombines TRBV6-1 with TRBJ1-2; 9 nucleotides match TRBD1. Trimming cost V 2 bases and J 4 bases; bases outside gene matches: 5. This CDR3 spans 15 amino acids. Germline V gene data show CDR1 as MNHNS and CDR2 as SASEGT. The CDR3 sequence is CASSESGTGTYGYTF. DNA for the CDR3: TGTGCCAGCAGTGAAAGCGGGACAGGGACCTATGGCTACACCTTC.

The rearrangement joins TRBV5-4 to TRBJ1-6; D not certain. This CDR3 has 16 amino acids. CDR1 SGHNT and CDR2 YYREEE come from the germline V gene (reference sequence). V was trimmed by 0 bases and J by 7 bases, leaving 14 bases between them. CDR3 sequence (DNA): TGTGCCAGCAGCTTGGATACGTCGCGGGCAAATTCACCCCTCCACTTT. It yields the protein CASSLDTSRANSPLHF.

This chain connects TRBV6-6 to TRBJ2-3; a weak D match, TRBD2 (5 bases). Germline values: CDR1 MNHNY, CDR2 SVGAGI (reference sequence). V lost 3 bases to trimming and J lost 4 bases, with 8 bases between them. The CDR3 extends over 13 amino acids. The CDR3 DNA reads TGTGCCAGCAGTTATTTCGGGGCAGATACGCAGTATTTT. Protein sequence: CASSYFGADTQYF.

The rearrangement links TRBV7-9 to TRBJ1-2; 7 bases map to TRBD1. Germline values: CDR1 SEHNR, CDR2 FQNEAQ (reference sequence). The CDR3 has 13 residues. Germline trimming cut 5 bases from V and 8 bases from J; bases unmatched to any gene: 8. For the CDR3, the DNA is TGTGCCAGCAGCCAAAGGGACAGTAACGGCTACACCTTC. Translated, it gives CASSQRDSNGYTF.

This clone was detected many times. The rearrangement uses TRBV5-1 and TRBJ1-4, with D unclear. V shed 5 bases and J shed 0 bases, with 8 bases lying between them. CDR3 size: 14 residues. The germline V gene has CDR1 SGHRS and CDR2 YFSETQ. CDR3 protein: CASRDIPTNEKLFF. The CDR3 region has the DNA TGCGCCAGCAGAGACATTCCAACTAATGAAAAACTGTTTTTT.

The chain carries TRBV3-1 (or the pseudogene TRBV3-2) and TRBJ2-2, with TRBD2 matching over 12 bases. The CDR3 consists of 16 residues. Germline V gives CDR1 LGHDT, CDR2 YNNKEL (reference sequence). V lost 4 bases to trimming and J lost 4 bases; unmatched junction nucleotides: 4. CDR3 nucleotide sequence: TGTGCCAGCAGCCCGACTAGCGGGAGAGGCACCGGGGAGCTGTTTTTT. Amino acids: CASSPTSGRGTGELFF.

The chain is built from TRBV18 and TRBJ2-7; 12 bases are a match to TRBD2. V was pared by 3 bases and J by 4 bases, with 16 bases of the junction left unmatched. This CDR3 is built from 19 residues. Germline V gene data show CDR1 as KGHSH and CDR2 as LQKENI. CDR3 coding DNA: TGTGCCAGCTCACCGCGAGGGGGCACTAGCGGGGGGCCCATTTACGAGCAGTACTTC. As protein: CASSPRGGTSGGPIYEQYF.

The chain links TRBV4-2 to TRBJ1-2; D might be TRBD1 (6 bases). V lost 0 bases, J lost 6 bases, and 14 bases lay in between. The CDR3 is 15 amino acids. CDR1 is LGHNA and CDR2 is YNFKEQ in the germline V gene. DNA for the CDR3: TGTGCCAGCAGCCAAGATCTGCGGGGGGGCAATGGCTACACCTTC. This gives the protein CASSQDLRGGNGYTF.

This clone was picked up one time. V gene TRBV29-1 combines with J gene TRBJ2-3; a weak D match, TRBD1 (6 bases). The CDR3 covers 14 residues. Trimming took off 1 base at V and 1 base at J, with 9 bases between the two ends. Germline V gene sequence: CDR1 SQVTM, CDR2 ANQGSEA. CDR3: CSVEGDTRTDTQYF. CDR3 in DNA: TGCAGCGTTGAAGGGGACACCCGCACAGATACGCAGTATTTT.

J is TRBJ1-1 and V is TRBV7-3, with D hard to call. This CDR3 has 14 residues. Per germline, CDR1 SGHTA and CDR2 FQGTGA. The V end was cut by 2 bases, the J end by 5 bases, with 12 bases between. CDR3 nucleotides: TGTGCCAGCAGCTTAGGAGGAGTAAGGACTGAAGCTTTCTTT. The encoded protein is CASSLGGVRTEAFF.